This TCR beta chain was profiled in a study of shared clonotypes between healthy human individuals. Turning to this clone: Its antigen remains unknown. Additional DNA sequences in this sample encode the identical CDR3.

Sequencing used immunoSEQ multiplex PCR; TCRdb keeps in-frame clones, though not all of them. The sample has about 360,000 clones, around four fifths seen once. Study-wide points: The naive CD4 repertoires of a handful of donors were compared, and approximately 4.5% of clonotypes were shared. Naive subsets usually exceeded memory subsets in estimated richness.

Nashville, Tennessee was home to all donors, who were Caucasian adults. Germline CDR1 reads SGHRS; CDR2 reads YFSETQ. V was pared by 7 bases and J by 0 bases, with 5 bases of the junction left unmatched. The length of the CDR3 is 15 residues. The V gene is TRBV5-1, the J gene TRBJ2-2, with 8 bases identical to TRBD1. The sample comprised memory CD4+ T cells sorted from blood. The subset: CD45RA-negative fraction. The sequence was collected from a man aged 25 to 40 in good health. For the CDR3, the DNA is TGCGCCAGCTCCTTGGACAGGGCGAACACCGGGGAGCTGTTTTTT. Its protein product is CASSLDRANTGELFF.